The clone carrying this TCR beta chain was seen more than once but under ten times. Its matching antigen is unknown. This sample is drawn from a study of human T cells and chemical hapten exposure. On the study more broadly: Subjects had 2% DPC placed on roughly 2 cm by roughly 2 cm of upper inner arm skin for sensitization. Patch tests put 0.01% DPC on the upper back, read at 6 days. General study points: TCRs at high frequency, those above 1 in 1000, did not change with DPC sensitization.

This sample's time point: patch test 1, 2 weeks after DPC sensitization. The treatment is: therapeutic diphenylcyclopropenone sensitization with weekly scalp DPC. Attachment of unique molecular identifiers to individual cDNA molecules was performed in the library. MiXCR, applied by TCRdb to the RACE reads, yields one record per CDR3 protein. The sample records some 50,000 distinct CDR3 sequences, about 9.3% being singletons. The sample here was whole blood, taken in connection with sensitization to the hapten diphenylcyclopropenone (DPC). The TCR comes from a middle-aged woman with alopecia areata. Some clones in this sample may be carry-over from other donors' samples.

The CDR3 DNA follows: TGTGCCAGCAGCCACGGACAGGGGGCGCGTTCACCCCTCCACTTT. It specifies CASSHGQGARSPLHF. The V and J genes are TRBV4-2 and TRBJ1-6, with 11 bases matching TRBD1. Looked up from germline, CDR1 is LGHNA and CDR2 is YNFKEQ. The V segment lost 3 bases and the J segment 9 bases; nucleotides outside the gene matches: 4. This CDR3 comprises 15 residues.